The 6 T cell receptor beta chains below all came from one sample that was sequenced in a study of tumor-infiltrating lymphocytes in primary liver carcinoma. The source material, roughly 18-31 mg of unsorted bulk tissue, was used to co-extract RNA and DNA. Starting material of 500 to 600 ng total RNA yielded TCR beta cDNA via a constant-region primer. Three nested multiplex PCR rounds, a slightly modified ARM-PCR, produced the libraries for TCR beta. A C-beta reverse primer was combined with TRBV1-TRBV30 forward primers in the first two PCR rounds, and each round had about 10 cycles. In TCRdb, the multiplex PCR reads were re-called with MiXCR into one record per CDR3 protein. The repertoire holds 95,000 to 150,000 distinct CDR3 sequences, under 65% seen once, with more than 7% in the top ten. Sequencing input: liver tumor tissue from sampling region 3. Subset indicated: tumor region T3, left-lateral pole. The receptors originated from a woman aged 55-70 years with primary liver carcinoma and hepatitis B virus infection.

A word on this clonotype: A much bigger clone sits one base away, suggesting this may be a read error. The CDR3 coding sequence is TGTGTCTGGGATATCCGGGACAGGAACACTGAAGCTTTCTTT. Translated: CVWDIRDRNTEAFF. The rearrangement links TRBV30 to TRBJ1-1, with 7 positions matching TRBD1. The CDR3 length is 14 residues. CDR1 GTSNPN and CDR2 SVGIG come from the germline V gene (reference sequence). The full variable domain, completed using reference TRBV30 and TRBJ1-1, is SQTIHQWPATLVQPVGSPLSLECTVEGTSNPNLYWYRQAAGRGLQLLFYSVGIGQISSEVPQNLSASRPQDRQFILSSKKLLLSDSGFYLCVWDIRDRNTEAFFGQGTRLTVV.

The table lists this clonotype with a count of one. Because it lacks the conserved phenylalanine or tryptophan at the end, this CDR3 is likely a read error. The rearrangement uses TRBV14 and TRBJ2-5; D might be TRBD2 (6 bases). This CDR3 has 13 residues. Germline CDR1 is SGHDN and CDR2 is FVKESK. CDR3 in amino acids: CASSQVGLETQYL. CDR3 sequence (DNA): TGTGCTAGCAGCCAAGTGGGACTAGAGACCCAGTACCTC.

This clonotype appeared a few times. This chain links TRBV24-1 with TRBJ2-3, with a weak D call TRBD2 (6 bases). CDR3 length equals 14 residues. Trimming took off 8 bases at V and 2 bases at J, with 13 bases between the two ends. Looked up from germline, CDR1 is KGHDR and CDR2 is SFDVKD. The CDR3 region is CATTGPSDTDTQYF. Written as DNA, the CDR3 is TGTGCCACCACAGGGCCTAGCGACACAGATACGCAGTATTTT.

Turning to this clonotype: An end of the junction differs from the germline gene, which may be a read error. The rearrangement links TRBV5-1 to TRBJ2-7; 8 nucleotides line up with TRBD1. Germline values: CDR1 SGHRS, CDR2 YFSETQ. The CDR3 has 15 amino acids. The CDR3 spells CASSLDRVYSYKQYF. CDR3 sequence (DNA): TGCGCCAGCAGTTTGGACAGGGTATACTCCTACAAGCAGTACTTC. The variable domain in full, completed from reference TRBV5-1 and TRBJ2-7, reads KAGVTQTPRYLIKTRGQQVTLSCSPISGHRSVSWYQQTPGQGLQFLFEYFSETQRNKGNFPGRFSGRQFSNSRSEMNVSTLELGDSALYLCASSLDRVYSYKQYFGPGTRLTVT.

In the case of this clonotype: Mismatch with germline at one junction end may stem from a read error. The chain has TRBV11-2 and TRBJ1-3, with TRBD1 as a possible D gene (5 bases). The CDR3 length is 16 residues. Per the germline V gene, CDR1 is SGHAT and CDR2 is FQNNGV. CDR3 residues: CVSSFTGASSGNTIYF. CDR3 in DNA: TGTGTCAGCAGCTTTACAGGAGCCAGCTCTGGAAACACCATATATTTT. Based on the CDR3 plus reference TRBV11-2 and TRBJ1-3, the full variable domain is EAGVAQSPRYKIIEKRQSVAFWCNPISGHATLYWYQQILGQGPKLLIQFQNNGVVDDSQLPKDRFSAERLKGVDSTLKIQPAKLEDSAVYLCVSSFTGASSGNTIYFGEGSWLTVV.

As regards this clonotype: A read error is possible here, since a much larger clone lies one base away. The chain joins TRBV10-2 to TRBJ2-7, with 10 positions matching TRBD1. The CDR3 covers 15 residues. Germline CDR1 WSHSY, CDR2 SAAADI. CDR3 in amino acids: CASCEGGTGAYEQYF. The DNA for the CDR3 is TGCGCCAGCTGTGAGGGGGGGACAGGGGCCTACGAGCAGTACTTC.